The entry below describes one T cell receptor (beta chain). This sample is part of a study of T-cell reconstitution after alpha-beta-depleted transplantation in children. The length of the CDR3 is 14 residues. Trimming at V came to 4 bases and at J to 5 bases, leaving 7 bases not matched to a gene. Preparation of the TCRbeta library was carried out with unique molecular identifiers. TCRdb reprocessed the PCR reads with MiXCR, giving one entry per CDR3 protein. The sample yields hundreds of thousands of distinct CDR3 sequences, roughly 15% seen once. The sequencing here drew on PBMCs from the stem cell graft donor, taken from the stem cell graft. The chain employs TRBV12-3 or TRBV12-4 and TRBJ2-5; 7 nucleotides match TRBD1. The receptor was derived from a human donor who donated a stem cell graft to a child with acute myeloid leukemia. In DNA form, the CDR3 reads TGTGCCAGCAGTTCCCCCGGGACAGCCGAGACCCAGTACTTC. Encoded protein: CASSSPGTAETQYF.